The entry that follows covers one TCR beta chain sequence. Its antigen is unknown. No base quality information exists; no much larger clone differs at one position. This entry comes from a study of cytomegalovirus exposure and HLA in healthy donors (dated by TCRdb to 2016 to 2017). About the investigation overall: In an earlier analysis of 587 of the donors, approximately 260 Gb of sequence data and 90 million to 120 million unique TCR beta sequences from about 190 million T cells were reported. Genome-wide SNP genotypes for about 65% of the roughly 700 donors were used in a later genetic analysis, which treated that subset as a discovery cohort. In addition to the first cohort of 650 to 750 subjects, a separate validation cohort of approximately 130 different subjects was used. Rather than using new phenotypic data, the later analysis identified candidate immune exposures from TCR beta sequences and from how often those sequences occurred across donors. An earlier analysis of about 600 of the donors used high-throughput TCR beta sequencing to judge whether each TCR beta V gene segment behaved as functional or pseudogenic. Using immunosequencing, the study profiled T cell repertoires from 640 or so subjects and related those repertoires to cytomegalovirus serostatus. On average, around 240,000 unique TCR beta nucleotide sequences were sequenced per donor among 398 genotyped donors of the cohort, with roughly 18% of those sequences being non-productive. To predict cytomegalovirus infection status, the study combined high-throughput TCR immunosequencing, statistical association of individual TCRs with disease status, and machine learning. Because of strong linkage in the cohort, roughly 5 DR-DQ haplotypes were treated as single units for association and clustering. The genetic ancestry cluster associated with self-reported Caucasian donors included 65% to 90% of the roughly 410 genotyped donors. All discovery cohort repertoires had been generated on a single sequencing platform. Typing coverage differed by locus: A, B, C, DRB1 and DQB1 were typed in roughly 629-640 donors, DQA1 in 500 to 550, DPA1 in 600 to 610, and DPB1 in just under 480. Class I and class II HLA loci were covered by the typing at four-digit resolution. Alongside the repertoire data, information on donor age, sex, ethnicity and CMV serostatus was compiled. An early release that covered more than 550 HLA-typed donors contained about 300 gigabases of sequencing data and about 93 million unique TCR sequences. The study was designed to test whether signatures of past pathogen exposure could be identified by cataloging public T cell receptors. In a later analysis, previously published TCR beta repertoires from 670 or so donors were re-analyzed and high-resolution HLA genotyping was added so that TCR occurrence patterns could be studied.

The library was produced with the immunoSEQ multiplex PCR assay. For the multiplex PCR, a mixture combining 60 forward primers for TCR Vbeta segments and 13 reverse primers for TCR Jbeta segments was used. A multiplex PCR assay on genomic DNA amplified the CDR3 region of rearranged TCR beta genes. On the Illumina HiSeq System, the amplified TCR beta libraries were sequenced as 87-base-pair reads. Regarding the original processing steps: In a later analysis, approximately 74 million unique TCR beta chains were counted across the approximately 640 repertoires, and approximately 9.9 million of these chains were shared by at least two donors. Raw reads were error-corrected and collapsed into unique sequences with a nearest-neighbor algorithm that merged closely related sequences to remove PCR and sequencing errors. CDR3 sequences were aligned to IMGT reference sequences to assign V, D and J gene segments. For a sequence to be retained, at least a six-nucleotide match to both a V gene segment and a J gene segment was required. A rearrangement was called productive if the CDR3 had no stop codons and remained in frame with V and J, and every other rearrangement was called non-productive. Following IMGT convention, CDR3 was defined as the stretch from the second conserved V-encoded cysteine up to the conserved J-encoded phenylalanine. The earlier analysis of roughly 590 of the donors excluded any sequence lacking an unambiguous match to a single V gene segment. In an earlier analysis of approximately 590 of the donors, V segments were called functional above 56.7% productive rearrangements and were called segregating when the between-donor standard deviation exceeded 5%. To diagnose cytomegalovirus status from the catalog of TCR beta chain sequences, a statistical classification framework was built. In a later analysis, V and J genes were assigned by comparing TCR nucleotide sequences against IMGT/GENE-DB human TR gene sequences. The TCRdist pipeline was used in a later analysis to assign CDR3 sequences and most-parsimonious VDJ recombination scenarios. In a later analysis, every TCR beta chain was defined by the combination of its CDR3 amino acid sequence and its V-gene family, and reads without a unique V-gene family were dropped. A later analysis removed several hundred highly shared, low-generation-probability nucleotide sequences to deal with suspected cross-contamination and a sequencing artifact. In a later analysis, a clonal expansion index was calculated for each public chain from normalized within-repertoire ranks of inferred template counts. Generation probabilities in a later analysis came from a VDJ recombination model fitted to out-of-frame rearrangements, and those results were checked against IGoR. A later analysis scored TCR-TCR, TCR-HLA and TCR-CMV co-occurrence with hypergeometric tests, applying a repertoire-size bias correction to TCR pairs. A later analysis estimated false discovery rates by permuting HLA or CMV assignments 20 times. A later analysis grouped co-occurring TCRs with DBSCAN, adding TCRdist sequence similarity when clustering within HLA-allele-positive subsets. Repertoires with fewer than 30,000 or more than 120,000 public chains, plus five repertoires with anomalous nucleotide sharing, were excluded from co-occurrence clustering. The table comes from immuneACCESS by way of TCRdb, which keeps in-frame sequences with V and J called. Part of the clones is missing from these tables; in studies checked, under half for an unresolved V gene and the rest for unknown reasons. V and J calls and clone size come straight from that table; D and trimming were deduced from the DNA. This sample lists some 140,000 clones; around 63% were detected once. The top ten clonotypes cover about 1.5% of the sample.

Reading the germline V gene gives CDR1 MNHEY and CDR2 SVGAGI. V sheds 5 bases and J sheds 0 bases, leaving 11 bases between their ends. Taken from cysteine to phenylalanine, the CDR3 has 15 residues. Left in the record is the CDR3 DNA by itself, 45 bases read in frame from the first base. In total, 630 or so healthy bone marrow donors made up the cohort. Cohort members were all nominally healthy when sampled, although unrecorded immune exposures were likely present. CMV serostatus was recorded as positive for about 300 and negative for about 55% of the 666 cohort members, whereas no CMV serostatus was recorded for the donor in question. Every donor gave a peripheral blood sample, and the peripheral blood mononuclear cells from that sample were used for TCR beta sequencing. Genomic DNA was extracted from the blood cell samples with the Qiagen DNeasy Blood Extraction Kit. The full study reports these points: Sequencing depth was assumed to be roughly uniform across donors in the presence/absence analyses, though that assumption may not hold. In a later analysis, the rate of TCR association differed among HLA loci, with DRB1 alleles having the most associated TCRs and HLA-C alleles having the fewest. In a later genetic analysis, fewer N-insertions in productive TCRs were reported among donors in an Asian-associated ancestry cluster than the approximately 710-donor mean. Correlated functional status among segregating V segments might be attributable to linkage disequilibrium, but an unknown experimental factor could not be ruled out. Some IMGT-functional V segments, including TRBV6-2 and TRBV6-3, could not be told apart with the 87-base-pair reads, so those segments were excluded. Cytomegalovirus status was reported to be diagnosed by the classifier with high specificity and sensitivity in both the original and validation cohorts. Some 16 rarely observed V segments, including chromosome 9 orphons, were excluded from the earlier analysis of some 590 of the donors because counts were too low. According to a later analysis, most CMV-associated TCR beta chains appeared to be HLA-restricted, and the HLA associations seemed to be driven largely by CMV exposure. V-gene and J-gene trimming of TCR beta chains was associated with a missense DCLRE1C variant in a later genetic analysis, and the association was replicated in an independent cohort. A further reported finding was that TCR beta sequences accurately predicted the HLA-A and HLA-B alleles for most subjects in the first cohort. In a later analysis, HLA-associated TCR beta chains showed more clonal expansion and lower generation probabilities than non-associated chains that were equally common. A total of 150 or so TCR beta chains were listed by the study as associated with cytomegalovirus. Because HLA typing was unavailable for some donors at each locus, only the typed subset was used in association tests. Immune exposure information for the cohort was limited to CMV serostatus. Only TCR beta chains were sequenced in this cohort, and the absence of alpha or paired-chain data limited detectable features. In vitro tests confirmed that a few of the cytomegalovirus-associated TCR beta chains recognize cytomegalovirus antigens. Most TCR sequences were observed very rarely across donors, whereas some public TCRs were present in many individuals. The authors suggested that the approach could potentially be generalized to other disease states and immunological phenotypes. Broadly in line with IMGT annotations, most TCR beta V segments showed up in productive rearrangements about 87% or about 30% of the time in an earlier analysis of several hundred of the donors. Strong co-occurrence of HLA alleles, especially DR and DQ, made assigning TCR associations to individual alleles difficult. Specific HLA alleles were associated with 18,000 or so TCR beta sequences at a false discovery rate of 0.05 in a later analysis. A cluster of highly shared sequence variants was judged likely to represent a technical artifact of the sequencing pipeline. According to a later analysis, parvovirus B19, influenza, CMV and Epstein-Barr virus appeared linked to several top co-occurrence clusters.

The TCR was taken from a human donor in good health. Input material: PBMCs. The rearranged chain carries TRBV6-5 and TRBJ1-5; possibly the D gene is TRBD1, per 5 matching bases. The CDR3 here reads CASSPTVFSNQPQHF. The sequenced DNA: TGTGCCAGCAGTCCGACAGTTTTTAGCAATCAGCCCCAGCATTTT.